These 9 T cell receptor beta chains were all obtained from the same sample, sequenced in a study of neoadjuvant anti-PD-1 for oral cavity cancer. TCRdb keeps only in-frame clones here, not all; method: immunoSEQ multiplex PCR. The table has tens of thousands of clones, 83% seen once. Source: PBMCs, taken before nivolumab (anti-PD-1) treatment. All receptors derive from a person between 40 and 85 years old with oral cavity squamous cell carcinoma.

In its sample, this clone was seen once. The CDR3 DNA follows: TGTGCCAGCATTTCCGGGACTAGTAACAGCTACGAGCAGTACTTC. It encodes CASISGTSNSYEQYF. The chain links TRBV6-1 to TRBJ2-7; 8 bases match TRBD2. V trimming: 7 bases; J trimming: 3 bases; junction bases outside the gene matches: 11. The CDR3 contains 15 residues. CDR1 and CDR2 from the germline V gene are MNHNS and SASEGT.

The chain combines TRBV5-1 with TRBJ1-1; no firm D call. This CDR3 has 14 residues. With 8 bases removed from V and 1 base from J, the gap between germline ends came to 15 bases. Germline-derived CDR1 and CDR2 are SGHRS and YFSETQ. The CDR3 DNA reads TGCGCCAGTATGGTGGCCCCGGGGAACACTGAAGCTTTCTTT. Translated: CASMVAPGNTEAFF.

The chain employs TRBV28 and TRBJ1-5; D call uncertain. Germline CDR1 is MDHEN and CDR2 is SYDVKM. CDR3 size: 14 residues. V shed 2 bases and J shed 7 bases, with 12 bases lying between them. Written as DNA, the CDR3 is TGTGCCAGCAGTTTACCGGCCCGTGGACAGCCCCAGCATTTT. It translates to CASSLPARGQPQHF.

This clone was seen many times. This chain joins TRBV30 and TRBJ1-1, with a weak D call TRBD1 (6 bases). This CDR3 spans 14 amino acids. V was trimmed by 0 bases and J by 6 bases, leaving 14 bases between them. CDR1 GTSNPN and CDR2 SVGIG come from the germline V gene (reference sequence). The CDR3 sequence is CAWSVGGTRAEAFF. The CDR3 region has the DNA TGTGCCTGGAGTGTAGGGGGGACAAGGGCTGAAGCTTTCTTT.

This chain uses TRBV28 with TRBJ1-4, with 9 bases matching TRBD1. The CDR3 runs to 15 residues. The germline CDR1 and CDR2 sequences are MDHEN and SYDVKM. V shed 5 bases and J 9 bases; nucleotides not matched to a gene: 10. DNA for the CDR3: TGTGCCAGCAGTCAAAGGTGGGGACAGGGTAAAAAACTGTTTTTT. Translated, it gives CASSQRWGQGKKLFF.

The chain joins TRBV7-9 to TRBJ2-1; weak D call: TRBD1 (5 bases). The CDR3 is made up of 12 amino acids. Deletions cut 6 bases from V and 7 bases from J, with 10 bases between. Germline V gene data show CDR1 as SEHNR and CDR2 as FQNEAQ (reference sequence). CDR3 sequence: CASRKTDNEQFF. CDR3 nucleotide sequence: TGTGCCAGCAGGAAGACAGATAATGAGCAGTTCTTC.

The chain uses TRBV7-6 and TRBJ1-5, with TRBD1 matching over 8 bases. This CDR3 has 15 residues. Germline V gene lookup returns CDR1 SGHVS and CDR2 FNYEAQ. The V and J ends lost 4 bases and 2 bases, in that order; junction bases with no gene match: 4. The CDR3 protein is CASSSGQGGNQPQHF. DNA for the CDR3: TGTGCCAGCAGCTCTGGACAGGGCGGCAATCAGCCCCAGCATTTT.

The genes are TRBV7-6 and TRBJ1-5, with D uncertain. Trimming cost V 0 bases and J 5 bases, with 5 bases left between them. The CDR3 runs 13 residues. The germline V gene has CDR1 SGHVS and CDR2 FNYEAQ. The CDR3, as DNA: TGTGCCAGCAGCTTAGCAGGGTATCAGCCCCAGCATTTT. This translates into CASSLAGYQPQHF.

The gene calls are TRBV7-8 and TRBJ1-4, with unresolved D. The CDR3 loop spans 15 amino acids. CDR1 SGHVS and CDR2 FQNEAQ come from the germline V gene. The ends were cut back, 7 bases at V and 5 bases at J, with 17 bases in the middle. CDR3 nucleotide sequence: TGTGCCAGCACCCCGAGACGATTACGGAATGAAAAACTGTTTTTT. Its translation is CASTPRRLRNEKLFF.